The clone carrying this T cell receptor (beta chain) showed up just a few times. The sample has other DNA sequences that encode this CDR3 too. This entry is derived from a study of blood T cell repertoires in COVID-19. In the study overall: Sites in the United States, Italy and Spain provided acute and convalescent COVID-19 samples. Nucleic acid was either cDNA or gDNA, and it came from T cells, B-cell-depleted T cells, or PBMCs.

Germline loops: CDR1 MNHEY, CDR2 SVGAGI. The CDR3 has 15 amino acids. With 6 bases clipped from V and 0 bases from J, the junction kept 1 base outside the gene matches. Per the study methods: Estimation of nucleated cell counts relied on the amplification of reference gene primers. Data came from immunoSEQ multiplex PCR; TCRdb stores just in-frame clones and leaves some out. V, J and clone size are those of that table, while D and trimming were read from the DNA. In the table there are around 300,000 clones, approximately 90% of which are singletons. The sequence was obtained from a man between 18 and 29 years old with active or convalescent COVID-19. Specimen: peripheral blood. The chain employs TRBV6-5 and TRBJ2-6, with 8 nucleotides matching TRBD1. The CDR3 nucleotides read TGTGCCAGCAGAACAGGGGGCTCTGGGGCCAACGTCCTGACTTTC. It yields the protein CASRTGGSGANVLTF.